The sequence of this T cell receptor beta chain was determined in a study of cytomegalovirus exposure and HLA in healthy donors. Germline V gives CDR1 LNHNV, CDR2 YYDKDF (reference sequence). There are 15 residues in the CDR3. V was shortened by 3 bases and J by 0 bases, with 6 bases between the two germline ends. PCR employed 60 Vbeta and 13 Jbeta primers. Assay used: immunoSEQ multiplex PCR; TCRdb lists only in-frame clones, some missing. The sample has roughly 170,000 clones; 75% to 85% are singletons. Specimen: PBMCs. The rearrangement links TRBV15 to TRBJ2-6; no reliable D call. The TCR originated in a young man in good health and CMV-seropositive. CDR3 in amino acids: CATSSENSGANVLTF. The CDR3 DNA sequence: TGTGCCACCAGCAGCGAGAACTCTGGGGCCAACGTCCTGACTTTC.